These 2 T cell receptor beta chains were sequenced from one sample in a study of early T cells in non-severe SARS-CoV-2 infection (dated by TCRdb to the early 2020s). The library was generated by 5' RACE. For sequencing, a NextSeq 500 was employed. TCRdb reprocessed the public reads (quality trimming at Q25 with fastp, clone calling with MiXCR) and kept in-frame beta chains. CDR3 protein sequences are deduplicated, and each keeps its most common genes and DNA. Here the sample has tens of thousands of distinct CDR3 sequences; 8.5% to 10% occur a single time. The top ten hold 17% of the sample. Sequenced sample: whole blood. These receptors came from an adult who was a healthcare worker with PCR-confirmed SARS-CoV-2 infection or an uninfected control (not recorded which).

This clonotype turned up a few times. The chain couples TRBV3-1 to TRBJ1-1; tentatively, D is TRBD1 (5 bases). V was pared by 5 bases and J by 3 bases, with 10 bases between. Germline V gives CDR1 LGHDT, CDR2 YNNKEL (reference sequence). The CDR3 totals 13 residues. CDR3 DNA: TGTGCCAGCAGCGAGCAGGGTCACACTGAAGCTTTCTTT. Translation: CASSEQGHTEAFF.

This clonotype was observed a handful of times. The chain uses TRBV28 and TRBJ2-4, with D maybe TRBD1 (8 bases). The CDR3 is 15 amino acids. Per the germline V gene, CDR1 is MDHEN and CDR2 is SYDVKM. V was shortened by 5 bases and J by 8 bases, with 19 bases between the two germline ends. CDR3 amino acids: CASSPQRTGRDIQYF. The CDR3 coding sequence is TGTGCCAGCAGTCCACAGAGGACAGGGAGGGACATTCAGTACTTC.